The 24 T cell receptor beta chains in this list originate from one sample, sequenced in a study of spatial heterogeneity in lung cancer. Sample time point: sample taken at primary tumor resection. TCRdb used MiXCR to reprocess the 5' RACE reads, holding one entry per CDR3 protein. The sample lists around 2,700 distinct CDR3 sequences, less than 2% occurring once. The sequences come from normal lung tissue next to the tumor, collected at surgery. The receptors were sampled from a male donor with early-stage non-small cell lung cancer.

By sample fraction, this clonotype is medium-sized. The rearrangement uses TRBV2 and TRBJ1-1; a weak D match, TRBD1 (5 bases). CDR1 and CDR2 from the germline V gene are SNHLY and FYNNEI. Deletions cut 1 base from V and 1 base from J, with 7 bases between. This CDR3 region has 14 residues. The DNA for the CDR3 is TGTGCCAGCAGTGAAGAGGGGAGGAACACTGAAGCTTTCTTT. Translated: CASSEEGRNTEAFF. Full variable domain (remainder filled in from reference TRBV2 and TRBJ1-1): EPEVTQTPSHQVTQMGQEVILRCVPISNHLYFYWYRQILGQKVEFLVSFYNNEISEKSEIFDDQFSVERPDGSNFTLKIRSTKLEDSAMYFCASSEEGRNTEAFFGQGTRLTVV.

This clonotype counts as large. This chain uses TRBV6-6 with TRBJ1-5, with TRBD1 matching over 7 bases. This CDR3 region has 16 residues. V lost 5 bases, J lost 1 base, and 8 bases stayed unmatched. Germline CDR1 reads MNHNY; CDR2 reads SVGAGI (reference sequence). The CDR3 protein is CASSDLRGVSNQPQHF. Written as DNA, the CDR3 is TGTGCCAGCAGTGACCTCAGGGGGGTGAGCAATCAGCCCCAGCATTTT.

By share, this clonotype ranks as medium-sized. V gene TRBV7-9 combines with J gene TRBJ1-5; D unclear. V lost 6 bases and J lost 2, with 8 bases in between. CDR3 length: 13 amino acids. Germline V gene sequence: CDR1 SEHNR, CDR2 FQNEAQ (reference sequence). The CDR3 region has the DNA TGTGCCAGCAGGGCTAAAGGCAATCAGCCCCAGCATTTT. Amino acid sequence: CASRAKGNQPQHF.

By share, this clonotype counts as medium-sized (0.01 to 0.1%). The CDR3 DNA follows: TGTGCCAGCAGTTTACAGGGGAGCTCATACAATGAGCAGTTCTTC. As protein: CASSLQGSSYNEQFF. The chain employs TRBV27 and TRBJ2-1; a weak D match, TRBD1 (6 bases). The CDR3 is made up of 15 amino acids. Germline V gene sequence: CDR1 MNHEY, CDR2 SMNVEV (reference sequence). The V end lost 2 bases, the J end lost 4 bases, and 12 bases lay between the germline ends.

This clonotype was seen at least ten times. The chain uses TRBV10-3 and TRBJ2-5, with TRBD1 identical over 8 bases. Per the germline V gene, CDR1 is ENHRY and CDR2 is SYGVKD. CDR3 length equals 14 residues. The ends lost 5 bases at V and 5 bases at J; junction bases unmatched: 7. The CDR3 DNA follows: TGTGCCATCAGTCAAGCAGGGGGCAGGGAGACCCAGTACTTC. This encodes CAISQAGGRETQYF.

This clonotype was found many times. This rearrangement joins TRBV25-1 to TRBJ1-1; no reliable D call. The V end lost 2 bases, the J end lost 4 bases, and 8 bases lay between the germline ends. This CDR3 is built from 13 residues. Germline CDR1 MGHDK, CDR2 SYGVNS. Here the CDR3 reads CASSENAGTEAFF. For the CDR3, the DNA is TGTGCCAGCAGTGAAAATGCGGGCACTGAAGCTTTCTTT.

In its sample, this clonotype was seen many times. The chain uses TRBV18 and TRBJ2-4; 8 bases agree with TRBD1. Germline loops: CDR1 KGHSH, CDR2 LQKENI. This CDR3 comprises 17 residues. V shed 2 bases, J shed 0 bases, and the junction held 6 bases outside the gene matches. Here the CDR3 reads CASSPSGQEIAKNIQYF. CDR3 in DNA: TGTGCCAGCTCACCATCGGGACAGGAGATAGCCAAAAACATTCAGTACTTC.

This clonotype is termed medium-sized (0.01 to 0.1%). This rearrangement joins TRBV25-1 to TRBJ2-1, with 11 bases that match TRBD2. Germline assignment: CDR1 MGHDK and CDR2 SYGVNS. J lost 4 bases, V lost 2 bases, and 4 bases had no gene match. CDR3 size: 16 residues. The CDR3 loop reads CASSELAGGRYNEQFF. The CDR3 DNA reads TGTGCCAGCAGTGAACTAGCGGGGGGACGTTACAATGAGCAGTTCTTC.

The rearrangement uses TRBV10-3 and TRBJ2-3; TRBD2 agrees at 16 bases. The CDR3 is 16 residues long. Trimming removed 10 bases from V and 6 bases from J; junction bases left unmatched: 10. Germline loops: CDR1 ENHRY, CDR2 SYGVKD. CDR3 coding DNA: TGTGCCAGCAGGCCTGGGACTAGCGGGGGGGGGGATACGCAGTATTTT. This translates into CASRPGTSGGGDTQYF.

In its sample, this clonotype was seen many times. The gene calls are TRBV20-1 and TRBJ2-7; possible D gene TRBD1, 6 bases. Trimming pared 6 bases from V and 3 bases from J, leaving 21 bases between. Germline lookup yields CDR1 DFQATT and CDR2 SNEGSKA (reference sequence). This CDR3 spans 15 amino acids. The CDR3 here is CSAPNRERSGYEQYF. CDR3 sequence (DNA): TGCAGTGCCCCTAACAGGGAAAGGTCGGGCTACGAGCAGTACTTC.

This clonotype is deemed medium-sized (0.01 to 0.1%). The gene calls are TRBV13 and TRBJ1-1; 7 bases agree with TRBD1. This CDR3 comprises 16 residues. Germline V gives CDR1 PRHDT, CDR2 FYEKMQ (reference sequence). With V trimmed by 2 bases and J by 1 base, 7 bases remained unmatched. Written as DNA, the CDR3 is TGTGCCAGCAGCTTACGCCCGGGACAGCGGAACACTGAAGCTTTCTTT. This translates into CASSLRPGQRNTEAFF.

This clonotype was detected many times. The rearrangement links TRBV18 to TRBJ2-7; 10 bases align to TRBD1. Germline CDR1 KGHSH, CDR2 LQKENI. The V and J ends lost 3 bases and 6 bases, in that order; junction bases with no gene match: 8. This CDR3 is built from 15 residues. CDR3 bases: TGTGCCAGCTCACCCGGGACAGGGGAGGGGGGCGAGCAGTACTTC. Protein: CASSPGTGEGGEQYF.

V usage is TRBV7-3 and J usage is TRBJ2-1, with TRBD2 identical over 11 bases. This CDR3 is 13 amino acids long. Germline assignment: CDR1 SGHTA and CDR2 FQGTGA. Trimming at V came to 5 bases and at J to 7 bases, leaving 1 base not matched to a gene. The CDR3 region is CASSRTSGNEQFF. The CDR3 nucleotides read TGTGCCAGCAGCCGGACTAGCGGGAATGAGCAGTTCTTC.

This clonotype was counted many times. V and J are TRBV13 and TRBJ2-1; maybe TRBD2 (5 bases). V lost 3 bases, J lost 12 bases, and 12 bases lay in between. Germline V CDR1 and CDR2: PRHDT, FYEKMQ (reference sequence). The CDR3 contains 12 residues. CDR3 sequence reads: CASSFDTEGQFF. Here the CDR3 DNA reads TGTGCCAGCAGCTTCGACACAGAGGGGCAGTTCTTC.

This clonotype rates as medium-sized. The chain joins TRBV6-1 to TRBJ2-3; no clear D gene. Trimming stripped 10 bases from V and 2 bases from J, with 19 bases between. This CDR3 spans 15 amino acids. Germline-derived CDR1 and CDR2 are MNHNS and SASEGT. The CDR3 sequence: CATHLEGYSTDTQYF. CDR3 nucleotide sequence: TGTGCCACCCACTTGGAAGGGTATTCCACAGATACGCAGTATTTT.

By share, this clonotype ranks as medium-sized. V and J are TRBV27 and TRBJ1-1; D is uncertain. V lost 1 base to trimming and J lost 3 bases, with 6 bases between them. Looked up from germline, CDR1 is MNHEY and CDR2 is SMNVEV (reference sequence). The CDR3 is 13 amino acids. For the CDR3, the DNA is TGTGCCAGCAGTTTATTTCCGGACACTGAAGCTTTCTTT. Translated: CASSLFPDTEAFF.

By sample share, this clonotype is medium-sized. The V and J genes are TRBV20-1 and TRBJ1-6; no definite D call. The germline V and J ends were trimmed by 2 bases and 11 bases, with 16 bases remaining between them. This CDR3 comprises 14 residues. Germline assignment: CDR1 DFQATT and CDR2 SNEGSKA (reference sequence). In nucleotides, the CDR3 is TGCAGTGCTAGACCTTCGTCCCGTTTAGCACCCCTCCACTTT. It translates to CSARPSSRLAPLHF.

This clonotype counts as medium-sized. This may be a read error: a much more frequent sequence differs by one nucleotide. V is TRBV29-1 and J is TRBJ1-2; D gene unclear. The CDR3 is made up of 12 amino acids. V was clipped by 6 bases and J by 1 base, with 9 bases between them. Looked up from germline, CDR1 is SQVTM and CDR2 is ANQGSEA. Written as DNA, the CDR3 is TGCAGCGTCGTTTTGGTTAACTATGGCTACACCTTC. Translated: CSVVLVNYGYTF. Full variable domain (outside the CDR3, taken from reference TRBV29-1 and TRBJ1-2): SAVISQKPSRDICQRGTSLTIQCQVDSQVTMMFWYRQQPGQSLTLIATANQGSEATYESGFVIDKFPISRPNLTFSTLTVSNMSPEDSSIYLCSVVLVNYGYTFGSGTRLTVV.

This clonotype counts as medium-sized. V usage is TRBV7-8 and J usage is TRBJ2-2; D not resolved. Germline CDR1 and CDR2: SGHVS and FQNEAQ. V lost 8 bases, J lost 7 bases, and 11 bases lay in between. This CDR3 is built from 12 residues. The CDR3 coding sequence is TGTGCCAGCCCTCACGGCGGCGGGGAGCTGTTTTTT. This gives the protein CASPHGGGELFF. Together with reference TRBV7-8 and TRBJ2-2, the CDR3 gives the full variable domain: GAGVSQSPRYKVAKRGQDVALRCDPISGHVSLFWYQQALGQGPEFLTYFQNEAQLDKSGLPSDRFFAERPEGSVSTLKIQRTQQEDSAVYLCASPHGGGELFFGEGSRLTVL.

Relative to its sample, this clonotype is medium-sized. The V call is TRBV11-2, the J call TRBJ2-1, with D possibly TRBD2 on 6 matching bases. Trimming pared 1 base from V and 5 bases from J, leaving 12 bases between. This CDR3 comprises 15 residues. Per the germline V gene, CDR1 is SGHAT and CDR2 is FQNNGV. The CDR3 coding sequence is TGTGCCAGCAGCTTAGGGGGACTTTCCAACAATGAGCAGTTCTTC. This codes for CASSLGGLSNNEQFF.

This clonotype is labeled medium-sized. The chain joins TRBV7-8 to TRBJ1-5; D is undetermined. CDR1 is SGHVS, CDR2 FQNEAQ, per germline. The CDR3 extends over 14 amino acids. Trimming cost V 5 bases and J 7 bases, with 15 bases left between them. The DNA of the CDR3 is TGTGCCAGCAGCGGTCACGAGAGAACGCAGCCCCAGCATTTT. Translated: CASSGHERTQPQHF. The variable domain in full, completed from reference TRBV7-8 and TRBJ1-5, reads GAGVSQSPRYKVAKRGQDVALRCDPISGHVSLFWYQQALGQGPEFLTYFQNEAQLDKSGLPSDRFFAERPEGSVSTLKIQRTQQEDSAVYLCASSGHERTQPQHFGDGTRLSIL.

This clonotype is medium-sized (0.01 to 0.1%) within its sample. The chain is built from TRBV12-3 or TRBV12-4 and TRBJ1-1, with D possibly TRBD1 on 5 matching bases. Between the trimmed V and J ends, which lost 3 bases and 4 bases, there was a span of 9 bases. The CDR3 contains 13 residues. Here the CDR3 reads CASSLERGTEAFF. CDR3 in DNA: TGTGCCAGCAGTTTGGAAAGGGGCACTGAAGCTTTCTTT.

On this clonotype itself: The conserved phenylalanine or tryptophan normally closing the CDR3 is absent here, so this likely arose from a read error. The DNA is omitted, as the CDR3 cannot be located on it reliably, and the CDR3 follows TCRdb's listing. The chain recombines TRBV20-1 with TRBJ1-1; TRBD1, the table's D call, lacks a check against the DNA. Per the germline V gene, CDR1 is DFQATT and CDR2 is SNEGSKA (reference sequence). The CDR3 length is 12 residues, termini included. The CDR3 sequence is CRGSQGDTESFS.

By share, this clonotype ranks as medium-sized (0.01 to 0.1%). The chain recombines TRBV15 with TRBJ2-2; 9 bases agree with TRBD1. The CDR3 loop spans 19 amino acids. Per germline, CDR1 LNHNV and CDR2 YYDKDF (reference sequence). The ends lost 1 base at V and 5 bases at J; junction bases unmatched: 14. The CDR3, as DNA: TGTGCCACCAGCAGAGGGACAGGGATTGTGGGGACAGGGACCGGGGAGCTGTTTTTT. Its protein is CATSRGTGIVGTGTGELFF.